Detailed here is one T cell receptor (beta chain). The data originate from a study of blood T cell repertoires in COVID-19. Across the whole study: From the United States, Italy and Spain came samples of acute and convalescent COVID-19. Sources were T cells, B-cell-depleted T cells, or PBMCs; the material itself was cDNA or gDNA.

Trimming shortened V by 10 bases and J by 7 bases, and 2 bases separated the two germline ends. This CDR3 region has 9 residues. Method: immunoSEQ multiplex PCR; TCRdb's copy keeps in-frame clones and lacks some. The data hold roughly 290,000 clones, with more than 75% observed a single time. The sample comprised peripheral blood. This clonotype originated in a woman aged 45-59 years who had recovered from COVID-19. V is TRBV23-1 and J is TRBJ1-6; D is unresolved. TRBV23-1 is filed as an ORF, its function uncertain. CDR3: CATNSPLHF. In nucleotides, the CDR3 is TGCGCCACGAATTCACCCCTCCACTTT.